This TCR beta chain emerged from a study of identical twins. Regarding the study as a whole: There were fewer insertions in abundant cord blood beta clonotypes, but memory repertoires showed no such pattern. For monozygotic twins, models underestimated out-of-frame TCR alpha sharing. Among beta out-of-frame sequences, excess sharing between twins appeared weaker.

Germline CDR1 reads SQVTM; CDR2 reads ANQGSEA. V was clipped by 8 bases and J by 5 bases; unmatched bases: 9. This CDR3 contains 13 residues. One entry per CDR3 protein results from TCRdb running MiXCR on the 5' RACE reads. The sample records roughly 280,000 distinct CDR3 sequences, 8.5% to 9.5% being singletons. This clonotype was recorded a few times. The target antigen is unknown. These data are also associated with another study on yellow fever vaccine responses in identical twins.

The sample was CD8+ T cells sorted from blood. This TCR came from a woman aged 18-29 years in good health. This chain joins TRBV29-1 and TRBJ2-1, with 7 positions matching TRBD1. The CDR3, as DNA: TGCAGCTTACGGACAGGTCCTAACAATGAGCAGTTCTTC. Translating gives CSLRTGPNNEQFF.